These T cell receptor beta chains were read from a single sample in a study of graft-versus-host responses after intestinal transplantation. The method was immunoSEQ multiplex PCR; TCRdb's version includes in-frame clones alone and lacks a portion of them. Of roughly 73,000 clones in the sample, around 86% were seen once. No antigen has been identified for these receptors. The sample in question was unstimulated CD8+ T cells sorted from spleen or lymph node cells, obtained before transplant. The receptor set was obtained from a human donor who was the organ donor for an intestinal transplant. Both conserved end residues are part of each CDR3. A D gene is named only where the DNA matches it firmly. Rows give clone size only sometimes, using once, few, many, or a class for an expanded clone.

clone_size d_call j_call v_call cdr3_aa cdr3_nt
NA NA TRBJ2-3 TRBV27 CASREGAWADTQYF TGTGCCAGCAGGGAGGGGGCTTGGGCAGATACGCAGTATTTT
few NA TRBJ1-4 TRBV7-9 CASSPLGTIRKLFF TGTGCCAGCAGCCCGCTCGGGACGATTAGAAAACTGTTTTTT
NA NA TRBJ1-1 TRBV27 CASSLGGSFNTEAFF TGTGCCAGCAGTTTAGGAGGGTCATTCAACACTGAAGCTTTCTTT
few TRBD1 TRBJ2-7 TRBV5-1 CASSLRWTGEHYEQYF TGCGCCAGCAGCTTGAGGTGGACAGGGGAACACTACGAGCAGTACTTC
NA TRBD1 TRBJ1-1 TRBV11-2 CASSFTQGATEAFF TGTGCCAGCAGCTTTACCCAGGGGGCAACTGAAGCTTTCTTT
NA TRBD1 TRBJ1-2 TRBV4-1 CASRLVGTGGGCYTF TGCGCCAGTCGCCTAGTAGGGACAGGGGGCGGGTGCTACACCTTC
NA NA TRBJ2-2 TRBV27 CASSLSSYTGELFF TGTGCCAGCAGTTTATCGTCCTACACCGGGGAGCTGTTTTTT
NA NA TRBJ1-1 TRBV19 CASTIFEGGNTEAFF TGTGCCAGTACCATCTTCGAGGGGGGGAACACTGAAGCTTTCTTT
few NA TRBJ1-5 TRBV19 CASSIGEGGNQPQHF TGTGCCAGTAGTATAGGGGAGGGAGGCAATCAGCCCCAGCATTTT
NA NA TRBJ2-3 TRBV7-6 CASSLTPSREGTDTQYF TGTGCCAGCAGCTTAACCCCCAGTAGGGAAGGCACAGATACGCAGTATTTT
NA NA TRBJ2-6 TRBV7-8 CASSLGETVYSGANVLTF TGTGCCAGCAGCTTAGGCGAGACCGTGTACTCTGGGGCCAACGTCCTGACTTTC
NA TRBD2 TRBJ2-1 TRBV5-1 CASSLVREEEFF TGCGCCAGCAGCTTGGTTCGGGAGGAGGAGTTCTTC
NA NA TRBJ1-6 TRBV4-2 CASSQESQQNSPLHF TGTGCCAGCAGCCAAGAATCACAGCAGAATTCACCCCTCCACTTT
NA NA TRBJ1-2 TRBV4-2 CASSLFRGNYGYTF TGTGCCAGCAGCCTTTTCAGGGGTAACTATGGCTACACCTTC
NA TRBD1 TRBJ2-7 TRBV7-2 CASSSTGTGSSYEQYF TGTGCCAGCAGCTCTACAGGGACAGGGTCCTCCTACGAGCAGTACTTC
few TRBD1 TRBJ1-4 TRBV4-2 CASSQDKGQGHEKLFF TGTGCCAGCAGCCAAGATAAGGGACAGGGGCACGAAAAACTGTTTTTT
NA NA TRBJ1-1 TRBV6-1 CATRPWGGRVTEAFF TGTGCAACAAGACCCTGGGGGGGAAGGGTCACTGAAGCTTTCTTT